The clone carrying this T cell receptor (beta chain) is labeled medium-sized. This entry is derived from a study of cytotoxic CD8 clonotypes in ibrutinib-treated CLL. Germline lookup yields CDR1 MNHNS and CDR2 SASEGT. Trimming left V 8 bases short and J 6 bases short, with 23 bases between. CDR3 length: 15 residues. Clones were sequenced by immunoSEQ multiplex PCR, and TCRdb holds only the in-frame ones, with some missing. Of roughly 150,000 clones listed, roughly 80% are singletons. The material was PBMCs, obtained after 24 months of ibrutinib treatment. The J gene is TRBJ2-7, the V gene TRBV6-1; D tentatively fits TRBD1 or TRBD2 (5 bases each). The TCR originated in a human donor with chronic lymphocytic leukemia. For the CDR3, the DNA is TGTGCCAGCCAATACGAAGGTGGGACGCCCGGCGAGCAGTACTTC. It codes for CASQYEGGTPGEQYF.